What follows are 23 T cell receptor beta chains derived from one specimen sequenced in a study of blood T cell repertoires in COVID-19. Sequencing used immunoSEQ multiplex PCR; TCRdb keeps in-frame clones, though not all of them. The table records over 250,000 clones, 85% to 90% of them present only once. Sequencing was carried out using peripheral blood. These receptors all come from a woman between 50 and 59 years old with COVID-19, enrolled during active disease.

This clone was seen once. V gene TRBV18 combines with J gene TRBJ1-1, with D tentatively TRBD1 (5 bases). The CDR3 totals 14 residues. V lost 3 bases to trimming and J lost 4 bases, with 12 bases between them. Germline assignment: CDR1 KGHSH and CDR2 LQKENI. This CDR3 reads CASSPGRASTEAFF. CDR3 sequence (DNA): TGTGCCAGCTCACCGGGCAGGGCGAGCACTGAAGCTTTCTTT.

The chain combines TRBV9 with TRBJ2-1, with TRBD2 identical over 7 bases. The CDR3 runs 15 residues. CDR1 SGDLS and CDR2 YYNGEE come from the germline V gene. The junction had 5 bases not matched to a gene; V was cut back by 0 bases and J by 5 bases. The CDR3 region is CASSVEGGRNNEQFF. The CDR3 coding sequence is TGTGCCAGCAGCGTAGAGGGCGGGAGAAACAATGAGCAGTTCTTC.

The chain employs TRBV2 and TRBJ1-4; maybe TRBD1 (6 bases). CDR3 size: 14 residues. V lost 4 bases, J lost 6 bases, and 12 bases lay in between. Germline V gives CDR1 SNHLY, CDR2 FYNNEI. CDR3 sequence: CASSAQGRDEKLFF. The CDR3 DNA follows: TGTGCCAGCAGTGCCCAGGGGCGGGATGAAAAACTGTTTTTT.

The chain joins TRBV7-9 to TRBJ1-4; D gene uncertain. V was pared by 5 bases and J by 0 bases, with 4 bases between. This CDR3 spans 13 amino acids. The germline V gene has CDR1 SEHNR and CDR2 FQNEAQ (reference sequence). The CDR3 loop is CASSVSTNEKLFF. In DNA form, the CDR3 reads TGTGCCAGCAGCGTCTCAACTAATGAAAAACTGTTTTTT.

The CDR3 DNA reads TGTGCCAGCAGGGAGGATAGCGCCTACAATGAGCAGTTCTTC. Protein sequence: CASREDSAYNEQFF. The genes are TRBV6-5 and TRBJ2-1, with TRBD2 as a possible D gene (5 bases). Germline V gene sequence: CDR1 MNHEY, CDR2 SVGAGI. This CDR3 spans 14 amino acids. The V end lost 6 bases, the J end lost 2 bases, and 11 bases lay between the germline ends.

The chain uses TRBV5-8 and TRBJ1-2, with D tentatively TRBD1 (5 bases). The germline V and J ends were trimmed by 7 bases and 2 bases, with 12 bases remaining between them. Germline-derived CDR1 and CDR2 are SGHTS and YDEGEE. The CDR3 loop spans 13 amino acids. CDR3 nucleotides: TGTGCCAGCTCGGGACTCCAGAACTATGGCTACACCTTC. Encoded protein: CASSGLQNYGYTF.

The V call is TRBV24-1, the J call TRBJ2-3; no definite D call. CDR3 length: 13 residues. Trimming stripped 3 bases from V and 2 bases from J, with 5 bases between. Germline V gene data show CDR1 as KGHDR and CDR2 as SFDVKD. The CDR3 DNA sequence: TGTGCCACCAGTGATCCTCCCACAGATACGCAGTATTTT. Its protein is CATSDPPTDTQYF.

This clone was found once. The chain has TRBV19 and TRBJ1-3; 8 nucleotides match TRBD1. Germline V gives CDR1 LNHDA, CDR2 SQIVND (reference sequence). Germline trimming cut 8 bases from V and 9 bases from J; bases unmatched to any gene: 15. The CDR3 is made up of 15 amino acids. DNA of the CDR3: TGTGCCAGTTCTGATCCGGGACGGACAGGGTTCACCATATATTTT. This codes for CASSDPGRTGFTIYF.

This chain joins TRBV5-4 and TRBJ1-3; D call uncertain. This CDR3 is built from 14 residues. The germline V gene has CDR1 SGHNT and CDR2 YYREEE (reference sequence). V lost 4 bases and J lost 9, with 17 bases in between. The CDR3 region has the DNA TGTGCCAGCAGCCCCGGTCGGAGTCGAGGCACCATATATTTT. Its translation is CASSPGRSRGTIYF.

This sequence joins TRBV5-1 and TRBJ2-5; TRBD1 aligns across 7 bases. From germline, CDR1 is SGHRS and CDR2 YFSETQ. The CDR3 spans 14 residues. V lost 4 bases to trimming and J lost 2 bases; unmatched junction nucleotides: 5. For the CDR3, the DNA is TGCGCCAGCAGCCCCGGGGACAGTCAAGAGACCCAGTACTTC. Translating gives CASSPGDSQETQYF.

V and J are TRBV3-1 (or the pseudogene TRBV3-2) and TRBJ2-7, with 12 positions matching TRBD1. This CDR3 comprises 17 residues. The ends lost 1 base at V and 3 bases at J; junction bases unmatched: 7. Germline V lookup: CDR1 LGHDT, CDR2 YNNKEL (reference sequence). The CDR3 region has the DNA TGTGCCAGCAGCCAAGGTAGGGACAGGGGGCTCCTCTACGAGCAGTACTTC. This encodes CASSQGRDRGLLYEQYF.

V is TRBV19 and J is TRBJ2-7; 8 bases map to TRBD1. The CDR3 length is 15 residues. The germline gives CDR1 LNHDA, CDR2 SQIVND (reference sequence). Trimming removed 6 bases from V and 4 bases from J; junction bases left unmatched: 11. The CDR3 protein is CASSDDQGARYEQYF. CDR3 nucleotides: TGTGCCAGTAGCGACGATCAGGGGGCGCGATACGAGCAGTACTTC.

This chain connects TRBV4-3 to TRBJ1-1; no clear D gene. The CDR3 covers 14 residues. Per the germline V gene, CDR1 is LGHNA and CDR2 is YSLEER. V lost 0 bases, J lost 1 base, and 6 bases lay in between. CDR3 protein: CASSQDRGNTEAFF. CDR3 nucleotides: TGCGCCAGCAGCCAAGATAGAGGGAACACTGAAGCTTTCTTT.

The chain's CDR3 is CSVASGATNTQYF. CDR3 DNA sequence: TGCAGCGTTGCTAGCGGGGCTACTAATACGCAGTATTTT. This chain joins TRBV29-1 and TRBJ2-3, with 9 bases matching TRBD2. V lost 4 bases to trimming and J lost 7 bases; unmatched junction nucleotides: 6. This CDR3 region has 13 residues. The germline gives CDR1 SQVTM, CDR2 ANQGSEA.

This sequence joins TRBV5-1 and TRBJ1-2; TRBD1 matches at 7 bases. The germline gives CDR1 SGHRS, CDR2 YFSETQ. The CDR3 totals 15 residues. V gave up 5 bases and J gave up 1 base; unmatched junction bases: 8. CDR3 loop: CASRPQTGNNYGYTF. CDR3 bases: TGCGCCAGCAGACCGCAGACAGGGAATAACTATGGCTACACCTTC.

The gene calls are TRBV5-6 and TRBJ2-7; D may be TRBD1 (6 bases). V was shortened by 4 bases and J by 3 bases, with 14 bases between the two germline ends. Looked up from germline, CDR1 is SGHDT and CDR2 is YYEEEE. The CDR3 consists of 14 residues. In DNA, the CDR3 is TGTGCCAGCAGCGTGCCGGACAGTATCTACGAGCAGTACTTC. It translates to CASSVPDSIYEQYF.

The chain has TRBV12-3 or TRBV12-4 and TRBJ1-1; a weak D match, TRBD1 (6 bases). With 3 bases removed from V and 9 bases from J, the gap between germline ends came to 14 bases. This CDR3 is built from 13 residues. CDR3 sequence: CASSLIWGRQAFF. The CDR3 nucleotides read TGTGCCAGCAGTTTGATATGGGGGCGTCAAGCTTTCTTT.

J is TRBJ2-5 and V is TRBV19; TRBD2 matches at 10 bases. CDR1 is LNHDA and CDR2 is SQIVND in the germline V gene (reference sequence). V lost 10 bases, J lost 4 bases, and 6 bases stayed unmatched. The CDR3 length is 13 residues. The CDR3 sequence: CATSGRTLETQYF. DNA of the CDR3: TGTGCCACTAGCGGGAGAACATTAGAGACCCAGTACTTC.

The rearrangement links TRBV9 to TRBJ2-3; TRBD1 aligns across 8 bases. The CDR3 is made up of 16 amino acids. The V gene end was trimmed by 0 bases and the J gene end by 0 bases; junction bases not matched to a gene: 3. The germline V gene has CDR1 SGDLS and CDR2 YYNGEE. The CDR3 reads CASSVADRGSTDTQYF. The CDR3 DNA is TGTGCCAGCAGCGTAGCCGACAGGGGTAGCACAGATACGCAGTATTTT.

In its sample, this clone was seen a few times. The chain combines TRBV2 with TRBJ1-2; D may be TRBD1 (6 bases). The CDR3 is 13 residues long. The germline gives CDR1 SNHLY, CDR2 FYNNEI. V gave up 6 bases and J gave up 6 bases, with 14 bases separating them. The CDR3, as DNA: TGTGCCAGCAGCGAGAAACAGGGAAATGGCTACACCTTC. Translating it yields CASSEKQGNGYTF.

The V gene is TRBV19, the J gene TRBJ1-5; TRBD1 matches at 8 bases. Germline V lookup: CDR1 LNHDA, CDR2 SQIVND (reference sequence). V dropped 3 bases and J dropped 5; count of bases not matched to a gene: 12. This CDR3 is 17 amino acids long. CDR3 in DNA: TGTGCCAGTAGTATTGGTAGGCACAGGGGGATTGATCAGCCCCAGCATTTT. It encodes CASSIGRHRGIDQPQHF. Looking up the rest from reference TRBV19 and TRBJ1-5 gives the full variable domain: DGGITQSPKYLFRKEGQNVTLSCEQNLNHDAMYWYRQDPGQGLRLIYYSQIVNDFQKGDIAEGYSVSREKKESFPLTVTSAQKNPTAFYLCASSIGRHRGIDQPQHFGDGTRLSIL.

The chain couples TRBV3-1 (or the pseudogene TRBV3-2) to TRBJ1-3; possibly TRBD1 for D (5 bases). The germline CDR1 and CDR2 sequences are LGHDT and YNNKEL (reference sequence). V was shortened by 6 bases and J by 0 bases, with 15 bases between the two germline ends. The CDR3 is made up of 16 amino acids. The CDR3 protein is CASSALRVSSGNTIYF. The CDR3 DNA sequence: TGTGCCAGCAGTGCTCTCAGGGTGTCCTCTGGAAACACCATATATTTT.

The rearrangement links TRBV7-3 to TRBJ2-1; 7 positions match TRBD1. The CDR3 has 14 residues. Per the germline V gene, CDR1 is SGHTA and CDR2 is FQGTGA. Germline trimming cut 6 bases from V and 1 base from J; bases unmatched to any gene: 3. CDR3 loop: CASSQTGSYNEQFF. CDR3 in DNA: TGTGCCAGCAGTCAGACAGGGTCCTACAATGAGCAGTTCTTC.